Presented here are 6 T cell receptor beta chains from one specimen sequenced in a study of blood T cell repertoires in COVID-19. Some clones are missing from TCRdb's copy, which holds only in-frame ones; the method was immunoSEQ multiplex PCR. The data show just over 30,000 clones, with around 90% seen just once and more than 0.45% held by the top ten. Sequenced material: peripheral blood. These receptors all stem from a woman aged 40 to 50 with active or convalescent COVID-19.

The genes are TRBV7-9 and TRBJ1-4, with unresolved D. The V end lost 4 bases, the J end lost 5 bases, and 8 bases lay between the germline ends. The CDR3 extends over 13 amino acids. Germline CDR1 reads SEHNR; CDR2 reads FQNEAQ (reference sequence). The CDR3 is CASSSQQNEKLFF. The CDR3, as DNA: TGTGCCAGCAGCTCCCAACAAAATGAAAAACTGTTTTTT.

This chain's CDR3 is CASSFGQSMRDTIYF. In DNA form, the CDR3 reads TGTGCCAGCAGCTTCGGACAGTCAATGAGGGACACCATATATTTT. This chain joins TRBV7-2 and TRBJ1-3; D perhaps matches TRBD1 (6 bases). The germline gives CDR1 SGHTA, CDR2 FQGNSA. Trimming cost V 3 bases and J 8 bases, with 17 bases left between them. This CDR3 comprises 15 residues.

The chain carries TRBV2 and TRBJ2-5; D gene uncertain. Deletions cut 8 bases from V and 5 bases from J, with 15 bases between. CDR3 length: 13 amino acids. Germline V gene sequence: CDR1 SNHLY, CDR2 FYNNEI. This chain's CDR3 is CASATFNWETQYF. CDR3 sequence (DNA): TGTGCCAGCGCGACTTTTAATTGGGAGACCCAGTACTTC. The variable domain in full, completed from reference TRBV2 and TRBJ2-5, reads EPEVTQTPSHQVTQMGQEVILRCVPISNHLYFYWYRQILGQKVEFLVSFYNNEISEKSEIFDDQFSVERPDGSNFTLKIRSTKLEDSAMYFCASATFNWETQYFGPGTRLLVL.

This clone showed up just once. V and J are TRBV5-1 and TRBJ1-5; 10 bases match TRBD1. The germline V gene has CDR1 SGHRS and CDR2 YFSETQ. CDR3 length equals 15 residues. Germline trimming cut 1 base from V and 9 bases from J; bases unmatched to any gene: 7. The CDR3 loop is CASSLSGTGDGPQHF. As DNA, the CDR3 is TGCGCCAGCAGCTTGTCCGGGACAGGGGATGGGCCCCAGCATTTT.

The chain recombines TRBV3-1 (or the pseudogene TRBV3-2) with TRBJ1-4, with a tentative D call TRBD1 (6 bases). The CDR3 length is 17 residues. Germline loops: CDR1 LGHDT, CDR2 YNNKEL (reference sequence). Trimming shortened V by 0 bases and J by 7 bases, and 18 bases separated the two germline ends. CDR3 residues: CASSQEGRGVRSEKLFF. The CDR3 nucleotides read TGTGCCAGCAGCCAAGAGGGGAGGGGGGTGAGAAGTGAAAAACTGTTTTTT.

The chain employs TRBV7-3 and TRBJ2-5; 11 positions match TRBD2. The CDR3 covers 17 residues. The J segment lost 7 bases and the V segment lost 6 bases, leaving 16 bases of the junction unmatched. The germline V gene encodes CDR1 SGHTA and CDR2 FQGTGA. Here the CDR3 reads CASSSTPGTSGRGTQYF. Here the CDR3 DNA reads TGTGCCAGCAGTTCAACCCCCGGGACTAGCGGAAGAGGGACCCAGTACTTC.